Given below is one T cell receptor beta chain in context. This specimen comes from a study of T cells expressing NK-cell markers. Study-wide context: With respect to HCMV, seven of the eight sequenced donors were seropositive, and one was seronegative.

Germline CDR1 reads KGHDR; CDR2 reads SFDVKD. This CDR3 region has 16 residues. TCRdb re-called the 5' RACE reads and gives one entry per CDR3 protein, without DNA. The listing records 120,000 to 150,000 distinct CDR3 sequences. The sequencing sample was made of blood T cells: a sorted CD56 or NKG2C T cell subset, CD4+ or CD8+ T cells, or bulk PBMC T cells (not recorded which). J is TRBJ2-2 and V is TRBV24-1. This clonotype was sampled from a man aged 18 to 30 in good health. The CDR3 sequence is CATSDLGEMNTGELFF.